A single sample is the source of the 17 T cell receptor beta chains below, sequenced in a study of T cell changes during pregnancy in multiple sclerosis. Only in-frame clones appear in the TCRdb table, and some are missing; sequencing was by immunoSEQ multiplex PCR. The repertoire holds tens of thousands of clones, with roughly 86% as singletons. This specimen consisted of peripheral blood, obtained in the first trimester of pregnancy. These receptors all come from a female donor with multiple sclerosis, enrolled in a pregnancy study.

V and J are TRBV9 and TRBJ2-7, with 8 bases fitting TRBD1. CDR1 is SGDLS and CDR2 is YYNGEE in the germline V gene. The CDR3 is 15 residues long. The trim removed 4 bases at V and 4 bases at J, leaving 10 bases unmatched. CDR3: CASSPRTGKGYEQYF. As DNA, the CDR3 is TGTGCCAGCAGCCCTAGGACAGGGAAAGGTTACGAGCAGTACTTC.

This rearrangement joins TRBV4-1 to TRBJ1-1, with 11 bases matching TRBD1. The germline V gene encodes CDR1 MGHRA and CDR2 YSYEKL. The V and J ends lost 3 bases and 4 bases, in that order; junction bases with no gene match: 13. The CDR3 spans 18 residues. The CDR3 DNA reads TGCGCCAGCAGCCACACGACGGGACAGGGGGTTTGGCGCACTGAAGCTTTCTTT. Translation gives CASSHTTGQGVWRTEAFF.

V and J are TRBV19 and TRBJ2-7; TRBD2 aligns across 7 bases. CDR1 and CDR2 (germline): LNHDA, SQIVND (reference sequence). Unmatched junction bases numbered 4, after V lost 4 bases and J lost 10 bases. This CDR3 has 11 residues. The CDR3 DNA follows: TGTGCCAGTAGTAGCGGGGGATCCCAGTACTTC. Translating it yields CASSSGGSQYF.

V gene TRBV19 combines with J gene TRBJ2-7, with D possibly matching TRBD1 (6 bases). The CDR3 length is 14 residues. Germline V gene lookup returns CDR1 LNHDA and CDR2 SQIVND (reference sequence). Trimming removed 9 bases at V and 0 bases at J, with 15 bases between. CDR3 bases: TGTGCCAGCACGGACAGCCCCAGCTCCTACGAGCAGTACTTC. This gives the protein CASTDSPSSYEQYF.

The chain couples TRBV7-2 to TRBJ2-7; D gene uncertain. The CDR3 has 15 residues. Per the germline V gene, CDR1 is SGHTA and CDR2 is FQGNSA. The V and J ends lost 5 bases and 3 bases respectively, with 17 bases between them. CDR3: CASSPDTFTLYEQYF. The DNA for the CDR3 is TGTGCCAGCAGCCCTGACACCTTTACTCTCTACGAGCAGTACTTC. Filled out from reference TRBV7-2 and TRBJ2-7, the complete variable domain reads GAGVSQSPSNKVTEKGKDVELRCDPISGHTALYWYRQSLGQGLEFLIYFQGNSAPDKSGLPSDRFSAERTGGSVSTLTIQRTQQEDSAVYLCASSPDTFTLYEQYFGPGTRLTVT.

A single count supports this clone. This CDR3 reads CASSLTTYRAGNTIYF. The DNA of the CDR3 is TGTGCCAGCAGCTTGACAACATACAGGGCTGGAAACACCATATATTTT. V usage is TRBV5-6 and J usage is TRBJ1-3; tentative D call: TRBD1 (6 bases). There are 16 residues in the CDR3. Trimming shortened V by 1 base and J by 2 bases, and 13 bases separated the two germline ends. The V gene's germline CDR1 is SGHDT and CDR2 YYEEEE.

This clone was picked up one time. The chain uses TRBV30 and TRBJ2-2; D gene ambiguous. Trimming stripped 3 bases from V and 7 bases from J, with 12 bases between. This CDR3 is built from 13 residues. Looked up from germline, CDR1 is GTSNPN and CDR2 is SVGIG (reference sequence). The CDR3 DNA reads TGTGCCTGGAGCGACATCGTGGGCGGGGAGCTGTTTTTT. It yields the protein CAWSDIVGGELFF. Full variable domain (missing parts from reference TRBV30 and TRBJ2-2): SQTIHQWPATLVQPVGSPLSLECTVEGTSNPNLYWYRQAAGRGLQLLFYSVGIGQISSEVPQNLSASRPQDRQFILSSKKLLLSDSGFYLCAWSDIVGGELFFGEGSRLTVL.

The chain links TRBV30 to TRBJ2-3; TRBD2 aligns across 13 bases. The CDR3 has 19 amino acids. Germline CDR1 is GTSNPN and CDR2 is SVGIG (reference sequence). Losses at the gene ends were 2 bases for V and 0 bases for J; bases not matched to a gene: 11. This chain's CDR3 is CAWSSGTSGASSSTDTQYF. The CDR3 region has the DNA TGTGCCTGGAGTTCCGGGACTAGCGGGGCCTCGTCTAGCACAGATACGCAGTATTTT.

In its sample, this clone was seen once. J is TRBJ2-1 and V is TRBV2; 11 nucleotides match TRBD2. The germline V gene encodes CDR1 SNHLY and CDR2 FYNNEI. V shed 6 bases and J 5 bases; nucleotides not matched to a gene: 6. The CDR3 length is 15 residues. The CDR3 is CASRLRLAGNNEQFF. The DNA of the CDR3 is TGTGCCAGCAGACTGAGACTAGCGGGGAACAATGAGCAGTTCTTC.

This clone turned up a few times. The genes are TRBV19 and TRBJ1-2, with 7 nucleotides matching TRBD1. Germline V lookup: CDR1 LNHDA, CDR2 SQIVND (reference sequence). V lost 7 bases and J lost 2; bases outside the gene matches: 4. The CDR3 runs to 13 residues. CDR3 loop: CASTPGQNYGYTF. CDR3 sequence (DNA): TGTGCCAGTACCCCGGGACAGAACTATGGCTACACCTTC.

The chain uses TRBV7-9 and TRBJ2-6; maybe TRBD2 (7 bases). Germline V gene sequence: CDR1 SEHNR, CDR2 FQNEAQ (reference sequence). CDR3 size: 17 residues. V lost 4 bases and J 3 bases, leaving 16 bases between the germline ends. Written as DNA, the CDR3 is TGTGCCAGCAGCTCCATAGGGGGGGGATTTGGGGCCAACGTCCTGACTTTC. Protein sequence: CASSSIGGGFGANVLTF.

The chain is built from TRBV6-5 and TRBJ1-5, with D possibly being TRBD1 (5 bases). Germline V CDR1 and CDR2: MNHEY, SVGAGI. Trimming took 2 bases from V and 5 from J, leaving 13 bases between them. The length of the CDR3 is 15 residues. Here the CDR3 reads CASSYGGGGYQPQHF. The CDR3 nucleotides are TGTGCCAGCAGTTACGGTGGGGGAGGGTATCAGCCCCAGCATTTT.

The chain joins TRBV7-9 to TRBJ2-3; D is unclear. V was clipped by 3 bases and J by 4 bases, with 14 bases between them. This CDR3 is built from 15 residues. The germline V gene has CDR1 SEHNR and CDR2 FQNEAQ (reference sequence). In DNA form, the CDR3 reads TGTGCCAGCAGCTTTACGTTACGGGTGGCAGATACGCAGTATTTT. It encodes CASSFTLRVADTQYF.

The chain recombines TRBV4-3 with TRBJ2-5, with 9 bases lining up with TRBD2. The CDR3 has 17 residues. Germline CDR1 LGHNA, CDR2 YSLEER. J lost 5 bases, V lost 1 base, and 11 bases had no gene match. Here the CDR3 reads CASSQVGVAGVGETQYF. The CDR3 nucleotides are TGCGCCAGCAGCCAAGTCGGCGTAGCGGGAGTCGGGGAGACCCAGTACTTC.

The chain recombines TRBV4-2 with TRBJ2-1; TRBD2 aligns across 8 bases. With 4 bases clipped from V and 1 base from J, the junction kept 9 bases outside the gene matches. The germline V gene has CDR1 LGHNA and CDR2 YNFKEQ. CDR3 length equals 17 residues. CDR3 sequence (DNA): TGTGCCAGCAGCCCTTATACCGGGACTAGATCCTACAATGAGCAGTTCTTC. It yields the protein CASSPYTGTRSYNEQFF.

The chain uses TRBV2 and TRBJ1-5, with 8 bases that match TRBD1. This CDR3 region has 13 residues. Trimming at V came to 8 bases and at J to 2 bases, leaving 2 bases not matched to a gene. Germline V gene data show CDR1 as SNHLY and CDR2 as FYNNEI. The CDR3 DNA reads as TGTGCCAGCGCACAGGGGGGCAATCAGCCCCAGCATTTT. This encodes CASAQGGNQPQHF.

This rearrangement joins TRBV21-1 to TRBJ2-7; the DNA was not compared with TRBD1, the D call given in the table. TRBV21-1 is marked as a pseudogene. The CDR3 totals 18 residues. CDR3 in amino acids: CASSPASLDSAVQGEQYF. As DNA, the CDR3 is TGTGCCAGCAGTCCTGCTTCCCTGGACAGCGCCGTCCAGGGCGAGCAGTACTTC.